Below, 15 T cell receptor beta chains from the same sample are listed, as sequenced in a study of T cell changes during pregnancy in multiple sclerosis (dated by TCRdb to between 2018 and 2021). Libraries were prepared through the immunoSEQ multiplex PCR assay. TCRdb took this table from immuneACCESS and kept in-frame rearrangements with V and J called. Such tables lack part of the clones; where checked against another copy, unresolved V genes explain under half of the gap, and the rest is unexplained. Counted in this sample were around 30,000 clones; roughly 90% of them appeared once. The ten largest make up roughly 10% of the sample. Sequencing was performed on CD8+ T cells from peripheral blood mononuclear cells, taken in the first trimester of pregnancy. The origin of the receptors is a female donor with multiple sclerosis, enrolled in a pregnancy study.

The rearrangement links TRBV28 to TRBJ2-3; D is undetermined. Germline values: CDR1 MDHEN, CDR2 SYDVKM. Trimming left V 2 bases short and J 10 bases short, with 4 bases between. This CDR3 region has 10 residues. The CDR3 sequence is CASSLESQYF. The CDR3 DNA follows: TGTGCCAGCAGTTTAGAGTCGCAGTATTTT.

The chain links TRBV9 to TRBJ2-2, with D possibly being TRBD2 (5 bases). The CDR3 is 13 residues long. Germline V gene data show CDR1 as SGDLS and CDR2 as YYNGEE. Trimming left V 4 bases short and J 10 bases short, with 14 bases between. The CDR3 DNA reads TGTGCCAGCAGCTCATTAGCGTTTGCGGAGCTGTTTTTT. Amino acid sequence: CASSSLAFAELFF.

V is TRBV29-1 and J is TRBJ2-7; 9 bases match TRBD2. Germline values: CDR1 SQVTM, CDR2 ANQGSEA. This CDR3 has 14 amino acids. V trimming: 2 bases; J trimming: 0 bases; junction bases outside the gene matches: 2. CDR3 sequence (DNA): TGCAGCGTTGAACTAGCGGGGCCCTCCTACGAGCAGTACTTC. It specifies CSVELAGPSYEQYF.

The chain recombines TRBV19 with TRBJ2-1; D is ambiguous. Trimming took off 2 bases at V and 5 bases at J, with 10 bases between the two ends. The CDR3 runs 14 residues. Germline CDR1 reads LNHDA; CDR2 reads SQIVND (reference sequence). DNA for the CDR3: TGTGCCAGTAGTATATATCTCGGAGACAATGAGCAGTTCTTC. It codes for CASSIYLGDNEQFF.

This CDR3 is CASSLAPGTGDLYEQYF. As DNA, the CDR3 is TGTGCCAGCAGCTTAGCTCCGGGGACAGGGGACCTTTACGAGCAGTACTTC. The chain carries TRBV7-9 and TRBJ2-7; 10 bases are shared with TRBD1. The junction had 9 bases not matched to a gene; V was cut back by 0 bases and J by 4 bases. The germline V gene has CDR1 SEHNR and CDR2 FQNEAQ (reference sequence). This CDR3 spans 17 amino acids.

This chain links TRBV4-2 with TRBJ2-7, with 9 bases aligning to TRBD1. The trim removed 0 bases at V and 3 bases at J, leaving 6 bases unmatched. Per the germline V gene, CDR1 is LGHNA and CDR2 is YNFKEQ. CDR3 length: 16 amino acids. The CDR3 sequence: CASSQDFETGGYEQYF. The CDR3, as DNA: TGTGCCAGCAGCCAAGATTTTGAGACAGGGGGCTACGAGCAGTACTTC.

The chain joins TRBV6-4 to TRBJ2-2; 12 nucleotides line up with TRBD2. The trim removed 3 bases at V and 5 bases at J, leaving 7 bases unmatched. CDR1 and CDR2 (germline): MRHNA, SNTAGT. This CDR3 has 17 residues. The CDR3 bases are TGTGCCAGCAGTGAAGGGCTAGCGGGAGGGCCGACCGGGGAGCTGTTTTTT. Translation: CASSEGLAGGPTGELFF.

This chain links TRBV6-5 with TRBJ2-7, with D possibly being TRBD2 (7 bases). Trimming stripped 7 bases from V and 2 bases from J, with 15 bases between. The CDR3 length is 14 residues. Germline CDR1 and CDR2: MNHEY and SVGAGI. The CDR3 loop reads CASTKRGGAYEQYF. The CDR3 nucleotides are TGTGCCAGCACCAAGAGAGGGGGGGCCTACGAGCAGTACTTC.

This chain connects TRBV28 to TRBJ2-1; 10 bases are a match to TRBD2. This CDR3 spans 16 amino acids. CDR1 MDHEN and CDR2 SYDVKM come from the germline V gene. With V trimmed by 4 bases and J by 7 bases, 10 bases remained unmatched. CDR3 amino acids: CASSSPLAGVVNEQFF. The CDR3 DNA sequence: TGTGCCAGCAGTTCCCCGCTAGCGGGAGTGGTAAATGAGCAGTTCTTC.

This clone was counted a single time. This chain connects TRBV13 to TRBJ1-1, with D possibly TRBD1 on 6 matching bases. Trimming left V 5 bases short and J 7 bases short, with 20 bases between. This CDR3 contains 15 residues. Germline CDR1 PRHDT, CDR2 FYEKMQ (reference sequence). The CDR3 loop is CASSPSEGGMGEAFF. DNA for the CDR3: TGTGCCAGCAGCCCTTCCGAAGGGGGTATGGGTGAAGCTTTCTTT.

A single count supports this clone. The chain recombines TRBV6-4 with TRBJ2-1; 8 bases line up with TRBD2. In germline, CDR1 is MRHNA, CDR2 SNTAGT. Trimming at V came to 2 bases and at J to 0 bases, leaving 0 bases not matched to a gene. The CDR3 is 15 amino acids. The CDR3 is CASSDAGGSYNEQFF. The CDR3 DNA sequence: TGTGCCAGCAGTGACGCGGGGGGCTCCTACAATGAGCAGTTCTTC.

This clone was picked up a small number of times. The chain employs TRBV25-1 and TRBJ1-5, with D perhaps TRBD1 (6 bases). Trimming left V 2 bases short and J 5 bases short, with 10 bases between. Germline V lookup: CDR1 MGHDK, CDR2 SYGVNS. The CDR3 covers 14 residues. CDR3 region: CASSERGIYQPQHF. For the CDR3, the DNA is TGTGCCAGCAGTGAAAGGGGGATATATCAGCCCCAGCATTTT.

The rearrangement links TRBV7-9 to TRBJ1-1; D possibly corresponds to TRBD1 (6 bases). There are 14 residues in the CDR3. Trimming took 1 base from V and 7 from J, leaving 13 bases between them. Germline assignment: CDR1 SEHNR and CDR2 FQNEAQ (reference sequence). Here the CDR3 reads CASSLETGPYEAFF. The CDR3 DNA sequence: TGTGCCAGCAGCTTAGAAACAGGGCCCTATGAAGCTTTCTTT.

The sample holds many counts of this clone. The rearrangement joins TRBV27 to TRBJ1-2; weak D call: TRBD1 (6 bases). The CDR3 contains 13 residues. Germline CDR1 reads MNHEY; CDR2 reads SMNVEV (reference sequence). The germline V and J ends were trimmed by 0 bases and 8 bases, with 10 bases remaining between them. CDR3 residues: CASSLSGAQGYTF. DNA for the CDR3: TGTGCCAGCAGTTTATCGGGGGCGCAGGGCTACACCTTC.

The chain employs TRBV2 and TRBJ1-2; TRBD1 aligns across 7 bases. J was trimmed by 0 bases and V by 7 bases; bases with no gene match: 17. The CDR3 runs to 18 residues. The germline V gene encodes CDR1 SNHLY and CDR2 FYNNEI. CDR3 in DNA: TGTGCCAGCAAGGGGAATACGAACAGGGGAACTTCTAACTATGGCTACACCTTC. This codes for CASKGNTNRGTSNYGYTF.